Shown below are 28 T cell receptor beta chains from a single sample sequenced in a study of OX40 agonist ivuxolimab in advanced cancers. Sequencing used immunoSEQ multiplex PCR; TCRdb keeps in-frame clones, though not all of them. This table holds approximately 22,000 clones, more than 70% found once. The material was CD4+ or CD8+ T cells sorted from blood, obtained in a trial of the OX40 agonist ivuxolimab. The receptors shown here come from an adult with an advanced solid tumor such as melanoma, head and neck, liver or kidney cancer.

The chain carries TRBV29-1 and TRBJ2-7; D possibly corresponds to TRBD1 (7 bases). The CDR3 extends over 11 amino acids. From germline, CDR1 is SQVTM and CDR2 ANQGSEA. V lost 6 bases to trimming and J lost 9 bases, with 15 bases between them. CDR3 nucleotide sequence: TGCAGCGTGGCTAGACAGGGAGGGCAGTACTTC. Translating it yields CSVARQGGQYF.

This sequence joins TRBV4-1 and TRBJ2-3; no firm D call. The CDR3 has 15 residues. Germline CDR1 is MGHRA and CDR2 is YSYEKL. V shed 0 bases and J shed 6 bases, with 13 bases lying between them. In DNA form, the CDR3 reads TGCGCCAGCAGCCAAGATATATGGGGTGCGGATACGCAGTATTTT. This translates into CASSQDIWGADTQYF.

The rearrangement joins TRBV2 to TRBJ1-1; D possibly corresponds to TRBD1 (5 bases). This CDR3 is 14 amino acids long. Trimming took off 1 base at V and 1 base at J, with 7 bases between the two ends. Germline V gives CDR1 SNHLY, CDR2 FYNNEI. The CDR3 here is CASSEGQPNTEAFF. CDR3 in DNA: TGTGCCAGCAGTGAAGGACAGCCGAACACTGAAGCTTTCTTT.

V gene TRBV27 combines with J gene TRBJ2-1; 12 nucleotides match TRBD2. V lost 4 bases, J lost 0 bases, and 7 bases stayed unmatched. The CDR3 is 18 residues long. The V gene's germline CDR1 is MNHEY and CDR2 SMNVEV (reference sequence). This chain's CDR3 is CASSSGLAGIYSYNEQFF. The DNA of the CDR3 is TGTGCCAGCAGTTCCGGACTAGCGGGAATTTACTCCTACAATGAGCAGTTCTTC.

The rearrangement links TRBV2 to TRBJ1-3; a weak D match, TRBD1 (5 bases). In germline, CDR1 is SNHLY, CDR2 FYNNEI. V was shortened by 7 bases and J by 0 bases, with 22 bases between the two germline ends. The CDR3 runs 18 residues. The CDR3 DNA reads TGTGCCAGCACGGGGCCCGAGTCCTTAAGTGGCTCTGGAAACACCATATATTTT. Its translation is CASTGPESLSGSGNTIYF.

The DNA for the CDR3 is TGTGCCAGCAGCGAGGGACAGTACCAAGAGACCCAGTACTTC. It specifies CASSEGQYQETQYF. The chain links TRBV5-5 to TRBJ2-5, with 7 bases identical to TRBD1. The CDR3 has 14 amino acids. Losses at the gene ends were 4 bases for V and 0 bases for J; bases not matched to a gene: 3. Germline assignment: CDR1 SGHKS and CDR2 YYEKEE (reference sequence).

The chain couples TRBV19 to TRBJ2-7; possible D gene TRBD1, 5 bases. This CDR3 is built from 15 residues. Between the trimmed V and J ends, which lost 7 bases and 2 bases, there was a span of 18 bases. CDR1 is LNHDA, CDR2 SQIVND, per germline (reference sequence). The DNA for the CDR3 is TGTGCCAGTATGAGCAGGGCAGGACCACCCTACGAGCAGTACTTC. Protein: CASMSRAGPPYEQYF.

V is TRBV28 and J is TRBJ2-2, with TRBD2 matching 14 bases. With V trimmed by 6 bases and J by 1 base, 4 bases remained unmatched. Germline V gives CDR1 MDHEN, CDR2 SYDVKM. This CDR3 has 17 amino acids. As DNA, the CDR3 is TGTGCCAGCAGCCAAGGGACTAGCGGGAGGAACACCGGGGAGCTGTTTTTT. Its translation: CASSQGTSGRNTGELFF.

The chain joins TRBV19 to TRBJ2-7, with a possible D match to TRBD1 (5 bases). Trimming stripped 6 bases from V and 2 bases from J, with 17 bases between. Germline CDR1 is LNHDA and CDR2 is SQIVND (reference sequence). There are 15 residues in the CDR3. CDR3 nucleotides: TGTGCCAGTAGCCCAGACAGCCAAATAACCTACGAGCAGTACTTC. Its protein is CASSPDSQITYEQYF. The full variable domain, completed using reference TRBV19 and TRBJ2-7, is DGGITQSPKYLFRKEGQNVTLSCEQNLNHDAMYWYRQDPGQGLRLIYYSQIVNDFQKGDIAEGYSVSREKKESFPLTVTSAQKNPTAFYLCASSPDSQITYEQYFGPGTRLTVT.

The genes are TRBV2 and TRBJ2-1, with 15 bases aligning to TRBD2. V shed 6 bases and J 7 bases; nucleotides not matched to a gene: 4. The CDR3 covers 15 residues. Germline CDR1 and CDR2: SNHLY and FYNNEI. In DNA, the CDR3 is TGTGCCAGCAGAGGGACTAGCGGGAGGTGGAATGAGCAGTTCTTC. As protein: CASRGTSGRWNEQFF.

The chain links TRBV6-6 to TRBJ2-1; perhaps TRBD2 as D (5 bases). Germline loops: CDR1 MNHNY, CDR2 SVGAGI (reference sequence). The CDR3 covers 15 residues. With 2 bases removed from V and 0 bases from J, the gap between germline ends came to 8 bases. CDR3 loop: CASSYLRDSYNEQFF. For the CDR3, the DNA is TGTGCCAGCAGTTACCTGAGGGACTCCTACAATGAGCAGTTCTTC.

This clone was picked up a small number of times. The chain uses TRBV11-2 and TRBJ1-1; D may be TRBD1 (6 bases). With 2 bases removed from V and 1 base from J, the gap between germline ends came to 14 bases. Looked up from germline, CDR1 is SGHAT and CDR2 is FQNNGV. CDR3 length equals 16 residues. CDR3 protein: CASSLLDSLGNTEAFF. In nucleotides, the CDR3 is TGTGCCAGCAGCTTATTGGACAGCTTGGGGAACACTGAAGCTTTCTTT.

The chain carries TRBV27 and TRBJ1-3; 10 positions agree with TRBD1. The CDR3 is 15 residues long. Unmatched junction bases numbered 5, after V lost 6 bases and J lost 3 bases. The V gene's germline CDR1 is MNHEY and CDR2 SMNVEV (reference sequence). The CDR3 bases are TGTGCCAGCAGCACCGGGACAGGGGTTGGAAACACCATATATTTT. This codes for CASSTGTGVGNTIYF.

CDR3 sequence reads: CASSPDRSSYNEQFF. CDR3 nucleotide sequence: TGTGCCAGCAGCCCGGACAGGAGCTCCTACAATGAGCAGTTCTTC. The chain employs TRBV11-3 and TRBJ2-1; 7 bases are a match to TRBD1. V was pared by 5 bases and J by 0 bases, with 4 bases of the junction left unmatched. This CDR3 contains 15 residues. CDR1 and CDR2 (germline): SGHNT, YENEEA.

The gene calls are TRBV27 and TRBJ1-2; D is ambiguous. There are 16 residues in the CDR3. V lost 4 bases to trimming and J lost 3 bases, with 18 bases between them. Germline CDR1 reads MNHEY; CDR2 reads SMNVEV (reference sequence). The CDR3 region is CASSSSNHGVYYGYTF. CDR3 bases: TGTGCCAGCAGTTCCTCAAATCACGGGGTGTACTATGGCTACACCTTC.

V usage is TRBV5-5 and J usage is TRBJ2-7; TRBD2 is a possible D gene (6 bases). The CDR3 is 13 amino acids. Trimming stripped 3 bases from V and 3 bases from J, with 10 bases between. CDR1 is SGHKS and CDR2 is YYEKEE in the germline V gene (reference sequence). Here the CDR3 DNA reads TGTGCCAGCAGCTATGAGACTAGCTACGAGCAGTACTTC. This sequence encodes CASSYETSYEQYF.

The chain links TRBV19 to TRBJ2-5; 8 bases are shared with TRBD2. This CDR3 is built from 18 residues. V shed 3 bases and J 0 bases; nucleotides not matched to a gene: 12. The V gene's germline CDR1 is LNHDA and CDR2 SQIVND (reference sequence). The chain's CDR3 is CASSIGLAGIAYQETQYF. The CDR3 DNA reads TGTGCCAGTAGTATCGGGCTAGCGGGCATAGCGTACCAAGAGACCCAGTACTTC.

The chain links TRBV4-3 to TRBJ2-1, with 11 bases aligning to TRBD2. The CDR3 covers 18 residues. The junction had 11 bases not matched to a gene; V was cut back by 1 base and J by 6 bases. Per germline, CDR1 LGHNA and CDR2 YSLEER. The CDR3 loop is CASSQALASGTSGNEQFF. As DNA, the CDR3 is TGCGCCAGCAGCCAAGCGTTAGCCTCCGGGACTAGCGGCAATGAGCAGTTCTTC.

To note about this clone: At one boundary the junction diverges from the germline segment, which might be a read error. The rearrangement uses TRBV4-3 and TRBJ1-4; a weak D match, TRBD1 (5 bases). This CDR3 is built from 16 residues. The V gene's germline CDR1 is LGHNA and CDR2 YSLEER. CDR3 sequence reads: CASSQDSRDSNEKLFF. The DNA for the CDR3 is TGCGCCAGCAGTCAAGATTCGAGGGACTCTAATGAAAAACTGTTTTTT.

The rearrangement links TRBV5-4 to TRBJ2-7, with 11 positions matching TRBD2. Germline V gene lookup returns CDR1 SGHNT and CDR2 YYREEE (reference sequence). The trim removed 4 bases at V and 6 bases at J, leaving 12 bases unmatched. The CDR3 runs to 16 residues. The CDR3 spells CASSILAGGRIGEQYF. CDR3 sequence (DNA): TGTGCCAGCAGCATCTTAGCGGGAGGGCGAATTGGCGAGCAGTACTTC.

In DNA form, the CDR3 reads TGCGCCAGCAGCCAAGATAGCGAGCAGTTCTTC. Translated: CASSQDSEQFF. This chain links TRBV4-1 with TRBJ2-1, with D hard to call. The CDR3 is 11 amino acids. Germline loops: CDR1 MGHRA, CDR2 YSYEKL. V was clipped by 0 bases and J by 10 bases, with 4 bases between them.

The J gene is TRBJ2-5, the V gene TRBV9; D might be TRBD2 (6 bases). Germline loops: CDR1 SGDLS, CDR2 YYNGEE. The CDR3 runs 13 residues. V was shortened by 0 bases and J by 5 bases, with 8 bases between the two germline ends. CDR3 amino acids: CASSVAGDETQYF. CDR3 coding DNA: TGTGCCAGCAGCGTAGCGGGAGACGAGACCCAGTACTTC.

The chain links TRBV19 to TRBJ2-5, with a possible D match to TRBD2 (6 bases). Judging by the DNA end, TRBJ2-7 fits better; the J call may be wrong. Germline values: CDR1 LNHDA, CDR2 SQIVND (reference sequence). This CDR3 contains 13 residues. CDR3 nucleotides: TGTGCCAGTAGTATTAGCGGCTCCTACGAGCAGTACTTC. Protein sequence: CASSISGSYEQYF.

The chain joins TRBV18 to TRBJ2-7; 15 bases line up with TRBD2. Looked up from germline, CDR1 is KGHSH and CDR2 is LQKENI. This CDR3 comprises 18 residues. The V gene end was trimmed by 6 bases and the J gene end by 2 bases; junction bases not matched to a gene: 11. For the CDR3, the DNA is TGTGCCAGCTCGTCAGGACTAGCGGGAGGGAAGCCAACCTACGAGCAGTACTTC. Protein sequence: CASSSGLAGGKPTYEQYF.

The rearrangement joins TRBV19 to TRBJ1-1; perhaps TRBD1 as D (6 bases). The CDR3 consists of 11 residues. V lost 8 bases and J lost 11, with 15 bases in between. The germline V gene encodes CDR1 LNHDA and CDR2 SQIVND (reference sequence). The CDR3 is CASCSGGPAFF. The CDR3 region has the DNA TGTGCCAGTTGCTCGGGGGGCCCGGCTTTCTTT. The full variable domain, completed using reference TRBV19 and TRBJ1-1, is DGGITQSPKYLFRKEGQNVTLSCEQNLNHDAMYWYRQDPGQGLRLIYYSQIVNDFQKGDIAEGYSVSREKKESFPLTVTSAQKNPTAFYLCASCSGGPAFFGQGTRLTVV.

The J gene is TRBJ2-1, the V gene TRBV11-3, with 9 bases lining up with TRBD2. CDR3 size: 15 residues. J was trimmed by 6 bases and V by 4 bases; bases with no gene match: 7. The germline V gene has CDR1 SGHNT and CDR2 YENEEA. The CDR3 region has the DNA TGTGCCAGCAGCTCAATAGCGGGAGCGGGCAATGAGCAGTTCTTC. It translates to CASSSIAGAGNEQFF.

The chain recombines TRBV5-6 with TRBJ2-7, with D perhaps TRBD1 or TRBD2 (5 bases each). This CDR3 is built from 14 residues. CDR1 and CDR2 (germline): SGHDT, YYEEEE. The V end was cut by 4 bases, the J end by 3 bases, with 14 bases between. DNA for the CDR3: TGTGCCAGCAGCGGCGTTGGGACGGGCTACGAGCAGTACTTC. Amino acid sequence: CASSGVGTGYEQYF.

CDR3 bases: TGTGCAGTCCCAAAAGACTCTCAGTTGGGCACCGGGGAGCTGTTTTTT. This gives the protein CAVPKDSQLGTGELFF. The rearrangement joins TRBV30 to TRBJ2-2; D is unclear. This CDR3 region has 16 residues. Germline V CDR1 and CDR2: GTSNPN, SVGIG (reference sequence).